This record looks at one TCR beta chain sequence and its context. Its antigen remains unknown. The sample comes from a study of blood T cells in healthy people across ages. The authors ran a second PCR of roughly 6 to 12 cycles using a sample-barcoded 5' primer and a J-beta primer mix. Unique molecular identifiers of 12 random nucleotides labeled each cDNA. TCRdb re-derived calls from the 5' RACE reads in MiXCR, one entry per CDR3 protein. Here the sample spans some 640,000 distinct CDR3 sequences, about 30% being singletons. Each sample had at least 6 million PBMCs isolated. Study results and limitations: PBMCs went unsorted, and a conclusive naive versus antigen-experienced comparison was therefore prevented.

The CDR3 is 13 amino acids. Germline loops: CDR1 GTSNPN, CDR2 SVGIG (reference sequence). The V and J ends lost 3 bases and 2 bases, in that order; junction bases with no gene match: 2. The source of this sequence is a woman aged 80 or over in good health. Material: blood. J is TRBJ2-5 and V is TRBV30; 8 bases match TRBD2. CDR3 coding DNA: TGTGCCTGGAGGCGGGGGGCACAAGAGACCCAGTACTTC. Amino acid sequence: CAWRRGAQETQYF.